Below are 24 T cell receptor beta chains sequenced from a single sample in a study of blood T cell repertoires in COVID-19. Profiled with immunoSEQ multiplex PCR; TCRdb holds only in-frame clones, not every one. The sample lists nearly 100,000 clones, roughly four fifths occurring once. Sequences were obtained from peripheral blood. The receptors come from a man aged 65-85 years with acute or convalescent COVID-19.

Comment on this clone: A junction end diverges from the germline sequence, so it may reflect a read error. The chain links TRBV9 to TRBJ2-6; 10 nucleotides align to TRBD1. CDR1 is SGDLS and CDR2 is YYNGEE in the germline V gene. This CDR3 is 18 amino acids long. Here the CDR3 DNA reads TGTGCCAGCAGTGTAGGGGGGACAGGGGTATCTGGGGCCAACGTCCTGACTTTC. Protein: CASSVGGTGVSGANVLTF.

The V and J genes are TRBV29-1 and TRBJ2-7; D is unclear. CDR1 SQVTM and CDR2 ANQGSEA come from the germline V gene. This CDR3 region has 13 residues. V was shortened by 5 bases and J by 0 bases, with 11 bases between the two germline ends. The CDR3 bases are TGCAGCGTTTATTACTCCCGCTCCTACGAGCAGTACTTC. This codes for CSVYYSRSYEQYF.

This chain links TRBV27 with TRBJ1-2; possible D gene TRBD1, 5 bases. Germline CDR1 is MNHEY and CDR2 is SMNVEV (reference sequence). V was cut by 3 bases and J by 3 bases, with 11 bases left in between. The CDR3 extends over 14 amino acids. CDR3 nucleotides: TGTGCCAGCAGTTTCCAGGGCGGGGACTATGGCTACACCTTC. Amino acids: CASSFQGGDYGYTF.

This clone occurred a few times. The chain couples TRBV3-1 (or the pseudogene TRBV3-2) to TRBJ1-2; 9 bases are shared with TRBD1. The CDR3 contains 15 residues. Germline V lookup: CDR1 LGHDT, CDR2 YNNKEL (reference sequence). V shed 0 bases and J 2 bases; nucleotides not matched to a gene: 1. CDR3 residues: CASSQEGQGNYGYTF. The CDR3 DNA follows: TGTGCCAGCAGCCAAGAGGGACAGGGAAACTATGGCTACACCTTC.

V is TRBV18 and J is TRBJ1-5; 9 bases are shared with TRBD1. CDR3 length: 14 amino acids. Per the germline V gene, CDR1 is KGHSH and CDR2 is LQKENI. Germline trimming cut 6 bases from V and 4 bases from J; bases unmatched to any gene: 4. The chain's CDR3 is CASSRDRANQPQHF. The CDR3 region has the DNA TGTGCCAGCTCCCGGGACAGGGCAAATCAGCCCCAGCATTTT. Complete variable domain (other parts from reference TRBV18 and TRBJ1-5): NAGVMQNPRHLVRRRGQEARLRCSPMKGHSHVYWYRQLPEEGLKFMVYLQKENIIDESGMPKERFSAEFPKEGPSILRIQQVVRGDSAAYFCASSRDRANQPQHFGDGTRLSIL.

The chain employs TRBV19 and TRBJ2-5; 9 nucleotides line up with TRBD1. Germline V gene data show CDR1 as LNHDA and CDR2 as SQIVND (reference sequence). The V and J ends lost 7 bases and 7 bases, in that order; junction bases with no gene match: 7. This CDR3 region has 13 residues. The CDR3 region has the DNA TGTGCCAGTATCGCGGACAGGGGTTTGACCCAGTACTTC. The encoded protein is CASIADRGLTQYF. Based on the CDR3 plus reference TRBV19 and TRBJ2-5, the full variable domain is DGGITQSPKYLFRKEGQNVTLSCEQNLNHDAMYWYRQDPGQGLRLIYYSQIVNDFQKGDIAEGYSVSREKKESFPLTVTSAQKNPTAFYLCASIADRGLTQYFGPGTRLLVL.

The CDR3 protein is CASSLAQANTEAFF. The CDR3 nucleotides read TGCGCCAGCAGCTTGGCACAGGCGAACACTGAAGCTTTCTTT. The rearrangement links TRBV5-1 to TRBJ1-1, with D possibly being TRBD1 (5 bases). Germline assignment: CDR1 SGHRS and CDR2 YFSETQ. Deletions cut 0 bases from V and 1 base from J, with 7 bases between. The CDR3 sequence is 14 residues long.

The chain carries TRBV3-1 (or the pseudogene TRBV3-2) and TRBJ1-5; the D gene is possibly TRBD1 (6 bases). The CDR3 has 14 amino acids. Germline V gives CDR1 LGHDT, CDR2 YNNKEL (reference sequence). Trimming left V 3 bases short and J 4 bases short, with 10 bases between. Written as DNA, the CDR3 is TGTGCCAGCAGCCAGACACAGGGAAATCAGCCCCAGCATTTT. This codes for CASSQTQGNQPQHF.

The chain combines TRBV7-2 with TRBJ2-7, with D unresolved. The CDR3 extends over 14 amino acids. Germline values: CDR1 SGHTA, CDR2 FQGNSA. V shed 1 base and J shed 0 bases, with 7 bases lying between them. CDR3 in DNA: TGTGCCAGCAGCTTAGGCGGAGCCTCCTACGAGCAGTACTTC. It yields the protein CASSLGGASYEQYF.

The J gene is TRBJ2-7, the V gene TRBV3-1 (or the pseudogene TRBV3-2); a possible D gene is TRBD2 (5 bases). Per germline, CDR1 LGHDT and CDR2 YNNKEL (reference sequence). With 4 bases removed from V and 5 bases from J, the gap between germline ends came to 15 bases. The CDR3 has 14 residues. The CDR3 DNA sequence: TGTGCCAGCAGCCCCCACGCGGGTGAGGACGAGCAGTACTTC. This codes for CASSPHAGEDEQYF.

This rearrangement joins TRBV9 to TRBJ1-2; D is uncertain. The CDR3 is 14 residues long. In germline, CDR1 is SGDLS, CDR2 YYNGEE. Trimming removed 5 bases from V and 4 bases from J, with 15 bases in between. This CDR3 is CASRGPRELYGYTF. DNA of the CDR3: TGTGCCAGCAGAGGTCCCCGGGAACTCTATGGCTACACCTTC.

CDR3 loop: CASSQDTRSNQPQHF. CDR3 DNA: TGTGCCAGCAGCCAGGACACACGAAGCAATCAGCCCCAGCATTTT. V is TRBV3-1 (or the pseudogene TRBV3-2) and J is TRBJ1-5; TRBD1 is a possible D gene (5 bases). Germline V gene sequence: CDR1 LGHDT, CDR2 YNNKEL (reference sequence). V was trimmed by 3 bases and J by 1 base, leaving 10 bases between them. The CDR3 totals 15 residues.

The chain joins TRBV29-1 to TRBJ1-2; a possible D gene is TRBD1 (5 bases). The CDR3 has 13 residues. Germline V lookup: CDR1 SQVTM, CDR2 ANQGSEA. Trimming cost V 1 base and J 4 bases, with 10 bases left between them. The CDR3 region has the DNA TGCAGCGTTGAAGGGGACTGGGGCTATGGCTACACCTTC. Its protein is CSVEGDWGYGYTF. Filled out from reference TRBV29-1 and TRBJ1-2, the complete variable domain reads SAVISQKPSRDICQRGTSLTIQCQVDSQVTMMFWYRQQPGQSLTLIATANQGSEATYESGFVIDKFPISRPNLTFSTLTVSNMSPEDSSIYLCSVEGDWGYGYTFGSGTRLTVV.

The chain combines TRBV5-4 with TRBJ1-4; D remains ambiguous. Trimming took 3 bases from V and 7 from J, leaving 19 bases between them. Germline values: CDR1 SGHNT, CDR2 YYREEE (reference sequence). The CDR3 runs 16 residues. The CDR3 sequence: CASSSRGYDSGEKLFF. The DNA for the CDR3 is TGTGCCAGCAGCTCGAGAGGATACGATTCGGGTGAAAAACTGTTTTTT.

This clone was observed a handful of times. The chain uses TRBV28 and TRBJ1-4, with no clear D. With 1 base removed from V and 5 bases from J, the gap between germline ends came to 11 bases. This CDR3 is built from 15 residues. CDR1 is MDHEN, CDR2 SYDVKM, per germline. The CDR3 loop reads CASSLSSTGNEKLFF. In DNA form, the CDR3 reads TGTGCCAGCAGTTTATCGTCCACGGGAAATGAAAAACTGTTTTTT. The entire variable domain, with the rest obtained from reference TRBV28 and TRBJ1-4, is as follows: DVKVTQSSRYLVKRTGEKVFLECVQDMDHENMFWYRQDPGLGLRLIYFSYDVKMKEKGDIPEGYSVSREKKERFSLILESASTNQTSMYLCASSLSSTGNEKLFFGSGTQLSVL.

The chain uses TRBV21-1 and TRBJ1-5; the table's D call, TRBD1, was not checked against the DNA. TRBV21-1 is noted as a pseudogene. This CDR3 has 15 residues. The CDR3 DNA reads as TGTGCCAGCAGCAAAGCGGGGACAGCCTATCAGCCCCAGCATTTT. Amino acid sequence: CASSKAGTAYQPQHF.

J is TRBJ2-1 and V is TRBV10-3; 7 bases fit TRBD2. From germline, CDR1 is ENHRY and CDR2 SYGVKD. The length of the CDR3 is 14 residues. With V trimmed by 8 bases and J by 4 bases, 8 bases remained unmatched. In DNA form, the CDR3 reads TGTGCCATCGCTGGGACTACGACTTACAATGAGCAGTTCTTC. Translating it yields CAIAGTTTYNEQFF.

This clone was counted only a few times. The chain recombines TRBV28 with TRBJ2-7, with D possibly TRBD2 on 9 matching bases. The CDR3 is made up of 16 amino acids. V lost 6 bases to trimming and J lost 0 bases, with 18 bases between them. Looked up from germline, CDR1 is MDHEN and CDR2 is SYDVKM. CDR3 loop: CASSTGGLAGSYEQYF. In DNA, the CDR3 is TGTGCCAGCAGCACAGGGGGACTAGCAGGCTCCTACGAGCAGTACTTC.

This chain joins TRBV27 and TRBJ2-2, with 10 bases lining up with TRBD1. The CDR3 consists of 15 residues. The V gene's germline CDR1 is MNHEY and CDR2 SMNVEV (reference sequence). J was trimmed by 5 bases and V by 6 bases; bases with no gene match: 6. CDR3: CASSRGQGRTGELFF. The CDR3 nucleotides read TGTGCCAGCAGCCGGGGACAGGGGAGGACCGGGGAGCTGTTTTTT.

To note about this clone: Different DNA sequences within this sample yield the same CDR3. V gene TRBV5-5 combines with J gene TRBJ2-7, with D perhaps matching TRBD2 (5 bases). Trimming left V 4 bases short and J 2 bases short, with 22 bases between. CDR3 length: 17 residues. Germline V gene data show CDR1 as SGHKS and CDR2 as YYEKEE (reference sequence). For the CDR3, the DNA is TGTGCCAGCAGCGCCCACCCGGGTAGCGCCCCTACCTACGAGCAGTACTTC. As protein: CASSAHPGSAPTYEQYF. The variable domain in full, completed from reference TRBV5-5 and TRBJ2-7, reads DAGVTQSPTHLIKTRGQQVTLRCSPISGHKSVSWYQQVLGQGPQFIFQYYEKEERGRGNFPDRFSARQFPNYSSELNVNALLLGDSALYLCASSAHPGSAPTYEQYFGPGTRLTVT.

The chain recombines TRBV6-5 with TRBJ1-5; possible D gene TRBD1, 6 bases. With 0 bases removed from V and 4 bases from J, the gap between germline ends came to 10 bases. The CDR3 runs to 15 residues. In germline, CDR1 is MNHEY, CDR2 SVGAGI. This chain's CDR3 is CASSYSTGANQPQHF. DNA for the CDR3: TGTGCCAGCAGTTACTCGACAGGAGCTAATCAGCCCCAGCATTTT.

The rearrangement links TRBV2 to TRBJ1-2, with D possibly matching TRBD1 (5 bases). CDR3 length equals 15 residues. Germline V CDR1 and CDR2: SNHLY, FYNNEI. V lost 6 bases and J 4 bases, leaving 18 bases between the germline ends. The CDR3 region has the DNA TGTGCCAGCAGGAAAGGCATGGGGGGGTCCTATGGCTACACCTTC. Protein: CASRKGMGGSYGYTF.

The V call is TRBV5-1, the J call TRBJ1-2, with D maybe TRBD1 (5 bases). Germline CDR1 reads SGHRS; CDR2 reads YFSETQ. CDR3 size: 16 residues. V was shortened by 3 bases and J by 8 bases, with 23 bases between the two germline ends. The CDR3 region has the DNA TGCGCCAGCAGCTGGAGTCGAACAGGTTCGCGACGAGGCTACACCTTC. This sequence encodes CASSWSRTGSRRGYTF.

The V gene is TRBV19, the J gene TRBJ2-5; TRBD1 matches 7 bases. This CDR3 has 14 amino acids. Germline V gene lookup returns CDR1 LNHDA and CDR2 SQIVND (reference sequence). Germline trimming cut 1 base from V and 5 bases from J; bases unmatched to any gene: 4. DNA of the CDR3: TGTGCCAGTAGTATAGGACAGGGCAAGGAGACCCAGTACTTC. Protein product: CASSIGQGKETQYF.